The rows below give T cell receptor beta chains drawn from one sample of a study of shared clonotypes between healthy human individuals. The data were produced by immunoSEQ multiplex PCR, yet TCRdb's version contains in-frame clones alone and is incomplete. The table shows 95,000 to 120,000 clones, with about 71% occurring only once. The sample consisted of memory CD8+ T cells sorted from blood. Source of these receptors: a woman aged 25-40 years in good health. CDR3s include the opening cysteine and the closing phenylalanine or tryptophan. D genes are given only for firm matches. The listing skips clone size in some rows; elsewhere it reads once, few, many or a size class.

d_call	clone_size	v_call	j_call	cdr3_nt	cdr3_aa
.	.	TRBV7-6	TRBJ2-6	TGTGCCAGCAGCCCGACTTCGGGATCCGGGGCCAACGTCCTGACTTTC	CASSPTSGSGANVLTF
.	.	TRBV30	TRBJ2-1	TGTGCCTGGAGTGTGCTAGAAGGGCACAATGAGCAGTTCTTC	CAWSVLEGHNEQFF
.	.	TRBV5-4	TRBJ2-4	TGTGCCAGCAGCTTAGCAGAAGCCAAAAACATTCAGTACTTC	CASSLAEAKNIQYF
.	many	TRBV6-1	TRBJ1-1	TGTGCCAGCAGTGTGGGGAAGGGGAACACTGAAGCTTTCTTT	CASSVGKGNTEAFF
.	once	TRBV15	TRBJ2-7	TGTGCCACCAGCAAGATTAGCGGAAACTACGAGCAGTACTTC	CATSKISGNYEQYF
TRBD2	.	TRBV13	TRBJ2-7	TGTGCCAGCAGCTCTCGGGACTACCCGATCTACGAGCAGTACTTC	CASSSRDYPIYEQYF
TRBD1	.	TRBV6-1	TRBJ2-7	TGTGCCAGCAGTGAAGTGACAGGGGGTTCCTACGAGCAGTACTTC	CASSEVTGGSYEQYF
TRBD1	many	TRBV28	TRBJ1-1	TGTGCCAGCAGTCAACGACAGGGGCTATACACTGAAGCTTTCTTT	CASSQRQGLYTEAFF
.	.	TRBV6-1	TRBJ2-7	TGTGCCAGCAGTGAATGGTGGCAGGCCCAAGCTGCCGCTTTCTCCTACGAGCAGTACTTC	CASSEWWQAQAAAFSYEQYF
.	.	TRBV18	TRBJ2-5	TGTGCCAGCTCACCCCCCCAGGGAGGCTCCCAAGAGACCCAGTACTTC	CASSPPQGGSQETQYF
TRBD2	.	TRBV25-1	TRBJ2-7	TGTGCCAGCACCTCAGGTCCGGGAGGGGATTACGAGCAGTACTTC	CASTSGPGGDYEQYF
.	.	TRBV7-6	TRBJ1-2	TGTGCCAGCAGCTTTTTTCCCGGGGCAAAAGATGGCTACACCTTC	CASSFFPGAKDGYTF
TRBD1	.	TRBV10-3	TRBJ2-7	TGTGCCAGCAGTGGGCAGGGGGCGACCGAGCAGTACTTC	CASSGQGATEQYF
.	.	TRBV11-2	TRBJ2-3	TGTGCCGGGGACTCGACCGAAAATGGGGATACGCAGTATTTT	CAGDSTENGDTQYF
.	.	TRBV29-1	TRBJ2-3	TGCAGCGTTGAAGACTCAGGGCAGGGATCAGATACGCAGTATTTT	CSVEDSGQGSDTQYF
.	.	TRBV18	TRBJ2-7	TGTGCCAGCTCACTTAGGCCAGGGTCCTACGAGCAGTACTTC	CASSLRPGSYEQYF
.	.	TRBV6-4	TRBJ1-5	TGTGCCAGCAGCCTAGGGCGGTCCAATCAGCCCCAGCATTTT	CASSLGRSNQPQHF
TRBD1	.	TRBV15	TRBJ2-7	TGTGCCACCAGCACCCGGGACAGGGGAGCCTACGAGCAGTACTTC	CATSTRDRGAYEQYF
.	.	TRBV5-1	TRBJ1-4	TGCGCCAGCAGCGAGAGTTCCATAAATGAAAAACTGTTTTTT	CASSESSINEKLFF
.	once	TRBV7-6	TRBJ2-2	TGTGCCAGCAGCTTAGTGTCAGGGAGCACCGGGGAGCTGTTTTTT	CASSLVSGSTGELFF
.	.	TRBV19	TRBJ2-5	TGTGCCAGTAGTATGTTGTTGGCTGAGACCCAGTACTTC	CASSMLLAETQYF
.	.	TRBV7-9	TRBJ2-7	TGTGCCAGCAGCTCTGCAGGAGGGGGCTACGAGCAGTACTTC	CASSSAGGGYEQYF
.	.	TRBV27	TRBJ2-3	TGTGCCAGCAGTTTCACGGGAATTCGCACAGATACGCAGTATTTT	CASSFTGIRTDTQYF
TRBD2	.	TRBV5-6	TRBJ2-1	TGTGCCAGCAGCCCAACTAGCGCAGGTGACAATGAGCAGTTCTTC	CASSPTSAGDNEQFF
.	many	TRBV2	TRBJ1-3	TGTGCCAGCATGAGACACCCGGGGGACACCATATATTTT	CASMRHPGDTIYF
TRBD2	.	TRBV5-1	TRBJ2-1	TGCGCCAGCAGCAAATCTAGCGGGGAGTACAATGAGCAGTTCTTC	CASSKSSGEYNEQFF
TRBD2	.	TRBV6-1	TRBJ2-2	TGTGCCAGCAAGAGCGGGGAGAACACCGGGGAGCTGTTTTTT	CASKSGENTGELFF